This entry is about one TCR beta chain. This CDR3 contains 17 residues. Germline CDR1 SGHVS, CDR2 FQNEAQ. Trimming pared 2 bases from V and 6 bases from J, leaving 19 bases between. These data originate in a study of blood T cell repertoires in COVID-19. Across the whole study: PBMCs, B-cell-depleted T cells, or T cells were the source of the cDNA or gDNA that made up the material.

Participants came from 20 to 25 US areas, aged roughly 18 to 95 years. Categorization into cohorts depended on clinical history that participants reported. Per the authors' pipeline: Researchers report that nucleated cell counts were estimated from reference gene primer amplification. TCRdb's table, derived via immunoSEQ multiplex PCR, lists solely in-frame clones and lacks some. V and J calls and clone size are those listed in that table; D and trimming were worked out from the DNA. The sample lists fewer than 350,000 clones; 85% to 90% were seen once. Sequencing was carried out using PBMCs or T cells enriched from blood (not recorded which). The receptor's source is a woman between 18 and 30 years old with acute COVID-19. This chain uses TRBV7-8 with TRBJ2-2; possibly TRBD2 for D (5 bases). CDR3 sequence: CASSLRELAFGSGELFF. The CDR3 coding sequence is TGTGCCAGCAGCTTAAGGGAGCTGGCTTTTGGGTCCGGGGAGCTGTTTTTT.